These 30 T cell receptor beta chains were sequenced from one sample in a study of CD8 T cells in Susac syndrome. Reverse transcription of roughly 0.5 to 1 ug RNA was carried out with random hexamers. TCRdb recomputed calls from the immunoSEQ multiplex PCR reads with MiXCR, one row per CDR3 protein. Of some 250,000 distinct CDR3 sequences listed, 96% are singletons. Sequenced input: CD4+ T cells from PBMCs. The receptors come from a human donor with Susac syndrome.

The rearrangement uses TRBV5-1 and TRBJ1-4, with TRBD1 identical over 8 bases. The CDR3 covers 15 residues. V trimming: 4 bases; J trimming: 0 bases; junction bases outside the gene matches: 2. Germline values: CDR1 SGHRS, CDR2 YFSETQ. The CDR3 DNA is TGCGCCAGCAGCCCAGGGGGCGCAACTAATGAAAAACTGTTTTTT. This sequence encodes CASSPGGATNEKLFF. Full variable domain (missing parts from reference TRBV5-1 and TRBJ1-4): KAGVTQTPRYLIKTRGQQVTLSCSPISGHRSVSWYQQTPGQGLQFLFEYFSETQRNKGNFPGRFSGRQFSNSRSEMNVSTLELGDSALYLCASSPGGATNEKLFFGSGTQLSVL.

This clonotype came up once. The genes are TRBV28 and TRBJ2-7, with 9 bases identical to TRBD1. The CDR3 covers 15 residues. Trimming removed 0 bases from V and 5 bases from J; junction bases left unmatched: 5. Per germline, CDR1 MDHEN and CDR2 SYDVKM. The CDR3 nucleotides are TGTGCCAGCAGTTTATGGGGGACAGGGAAAAACGAGCAGTACTTC. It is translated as CASSLWGTGKNEQYF.

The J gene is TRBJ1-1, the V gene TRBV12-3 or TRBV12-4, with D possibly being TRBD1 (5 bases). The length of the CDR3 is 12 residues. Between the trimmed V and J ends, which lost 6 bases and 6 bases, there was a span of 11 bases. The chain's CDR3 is CASSGGIAEAFF. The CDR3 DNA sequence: TGTGCCAGCAGCGGGGGAATCGCTGAAGCTTTCTTT.

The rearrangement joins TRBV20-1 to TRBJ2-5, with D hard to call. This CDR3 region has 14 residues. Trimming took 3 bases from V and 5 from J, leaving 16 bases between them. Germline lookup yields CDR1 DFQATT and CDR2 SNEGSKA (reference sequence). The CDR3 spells CSARTLGSKETQYF. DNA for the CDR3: TGCAGTGCTAGGACTCTAGGGTCGAAGGAGACCCAGTACTTC.

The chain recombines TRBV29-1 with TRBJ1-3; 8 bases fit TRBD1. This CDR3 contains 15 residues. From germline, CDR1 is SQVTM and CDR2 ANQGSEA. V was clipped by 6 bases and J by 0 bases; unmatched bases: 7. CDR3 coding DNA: TGCAGCGTGTCGACAGGGGTCGTCTCTGGAAACACCATATATTTT. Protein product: CSVSTGVVSGNTIYF.

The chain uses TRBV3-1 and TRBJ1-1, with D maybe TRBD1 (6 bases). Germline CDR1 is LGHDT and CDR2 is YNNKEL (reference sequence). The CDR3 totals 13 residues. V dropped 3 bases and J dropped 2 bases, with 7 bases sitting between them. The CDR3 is CASSQTGNTEAFF. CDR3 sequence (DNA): TGTGCCAGCAGCCAGACAGGCAACACTGAAGCTTTCTTT.

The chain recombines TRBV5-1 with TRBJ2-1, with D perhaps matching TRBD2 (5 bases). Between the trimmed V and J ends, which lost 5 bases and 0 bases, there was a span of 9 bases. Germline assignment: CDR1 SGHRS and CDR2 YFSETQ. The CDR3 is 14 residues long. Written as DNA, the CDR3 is TGCGCCAGCAGAGACGGGAACTCCTACAATGAGCAGTTCTTC. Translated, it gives CASRDGNSYNEQFF.

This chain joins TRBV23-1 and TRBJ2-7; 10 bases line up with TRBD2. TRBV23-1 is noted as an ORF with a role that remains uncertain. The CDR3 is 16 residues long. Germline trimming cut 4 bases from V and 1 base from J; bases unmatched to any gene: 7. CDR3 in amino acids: CASSPNSGRQSYEQYF. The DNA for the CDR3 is TGCGCCAGCAGTCCGAATAGCGGGAGGCAGTCCTACGAGCAGTACTTC.

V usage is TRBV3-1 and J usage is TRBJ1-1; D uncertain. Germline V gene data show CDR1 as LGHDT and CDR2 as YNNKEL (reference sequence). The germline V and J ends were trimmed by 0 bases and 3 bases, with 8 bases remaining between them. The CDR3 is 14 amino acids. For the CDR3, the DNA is TGTGCCAGCAGCCAAGATCTAATTTACACTGAAGCTTTCTTT. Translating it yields CASSQDLIYTEAFF.

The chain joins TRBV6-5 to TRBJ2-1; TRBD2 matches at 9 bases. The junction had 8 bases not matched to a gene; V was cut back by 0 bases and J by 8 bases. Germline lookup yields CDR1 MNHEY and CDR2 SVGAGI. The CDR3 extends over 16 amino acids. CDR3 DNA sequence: TGTGCCAGCAGTTACTCTCGGGCTAGCGGGATCGATGAGCAGTTCTTC. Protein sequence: CASSYSRASGIDEQFF.

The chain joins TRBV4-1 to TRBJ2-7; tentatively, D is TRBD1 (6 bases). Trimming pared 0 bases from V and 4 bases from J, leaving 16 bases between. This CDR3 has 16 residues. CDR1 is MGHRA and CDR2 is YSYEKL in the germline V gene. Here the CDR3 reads CASSQDTVQGSYEQYF. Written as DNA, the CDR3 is TGCGCCAGCAGCCAAGATACGGTACAGGGCTCGTACGAGCAGTACTTC.

The CDR3 spells CAWSPGPIGGYTF. The CDR3 nucleotides read TGTGCCTGGAGCCCCGGACCTATTGGTGGCTACACCTTC. This rearrangement joins TRBV30 to TRBJ1-2; D not resolved. Germline V CDR1 and CDR2: GTSNPN, SVGIG (reference sequence). V dropped 3 bases and J dropped 7 bases, with 15 bases sitting between them. This CDR3 is built from 13 residues.

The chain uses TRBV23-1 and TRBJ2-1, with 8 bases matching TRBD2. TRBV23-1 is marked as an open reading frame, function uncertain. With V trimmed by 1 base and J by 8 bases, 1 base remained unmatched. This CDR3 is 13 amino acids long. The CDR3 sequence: CASSQLTSDEQFF. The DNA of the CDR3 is TGCGCCAGCAGTCAATTGACTAGCGATGAGCAGTTCTTC.

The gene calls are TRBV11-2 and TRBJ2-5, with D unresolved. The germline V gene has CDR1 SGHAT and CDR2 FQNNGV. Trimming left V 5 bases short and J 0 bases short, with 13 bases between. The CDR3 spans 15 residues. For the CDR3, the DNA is TGTGCCAGCAGCCCCGAGATGACGTACCAAGAGACCCAGTACTTC. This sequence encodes CASSPEMTYQETQYF.

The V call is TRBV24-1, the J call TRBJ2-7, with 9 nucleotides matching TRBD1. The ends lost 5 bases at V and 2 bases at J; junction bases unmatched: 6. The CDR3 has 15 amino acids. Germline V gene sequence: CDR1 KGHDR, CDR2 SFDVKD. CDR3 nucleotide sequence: TGTGCCACCAGTGGTCCCTGGACAGGGGCCTACGAGCAGTACTTC. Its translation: CATSGPWTGAYEQYF.

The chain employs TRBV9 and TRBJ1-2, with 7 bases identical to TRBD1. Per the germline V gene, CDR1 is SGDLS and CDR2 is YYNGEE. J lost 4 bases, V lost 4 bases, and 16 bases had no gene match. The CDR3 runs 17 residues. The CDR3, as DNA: TGTGCCAGCAGCCAAGACAGGGATCAGCCCCTTTCCTATGGCTACACCTTC. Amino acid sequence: CASSQDRDQPLSYGYTF.

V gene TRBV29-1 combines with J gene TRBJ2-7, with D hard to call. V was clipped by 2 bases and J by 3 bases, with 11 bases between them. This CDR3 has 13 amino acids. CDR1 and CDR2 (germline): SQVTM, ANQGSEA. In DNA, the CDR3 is TGCAGCGTTGAATCGGCAGGCCACTACGAGCAGTACTTC. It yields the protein CSVESAGHYEQYF.

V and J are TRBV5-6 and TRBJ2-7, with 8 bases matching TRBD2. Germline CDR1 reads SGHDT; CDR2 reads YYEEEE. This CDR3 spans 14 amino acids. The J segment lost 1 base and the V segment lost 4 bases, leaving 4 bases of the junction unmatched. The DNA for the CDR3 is TGTGCCAGCAGCAGTATAGCGGGGTCCTACGAGCAGTACTTC. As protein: CASSSIAGSYEQYF.

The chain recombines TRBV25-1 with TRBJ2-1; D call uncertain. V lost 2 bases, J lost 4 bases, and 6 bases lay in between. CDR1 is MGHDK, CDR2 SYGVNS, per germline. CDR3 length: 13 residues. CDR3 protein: CASSEMGYNEQFF. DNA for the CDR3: TGTGCCAGCAGTGAAATGGGATACAATGAGCAGTTCTTC. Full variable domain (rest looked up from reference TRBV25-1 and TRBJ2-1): EADIYQTPRYLVIGTGKKITLECSQTMGHDKMYWYQQDPGMELHLIHYSYGVNSTEKGDLSSESTVSRIRTEHFPLTLESARPSHTSQYLCASSEMGYNEQFFGPGTRLTVL.

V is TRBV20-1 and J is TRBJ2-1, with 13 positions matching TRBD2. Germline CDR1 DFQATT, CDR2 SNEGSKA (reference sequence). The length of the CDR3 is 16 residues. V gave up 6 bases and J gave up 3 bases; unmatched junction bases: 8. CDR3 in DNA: TGCAGTGCCCCGAGACTAGCGGGAGGCATCTACAATGAGCAGTTCTTC. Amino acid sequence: CSAPRLAGGIYNEQFF.

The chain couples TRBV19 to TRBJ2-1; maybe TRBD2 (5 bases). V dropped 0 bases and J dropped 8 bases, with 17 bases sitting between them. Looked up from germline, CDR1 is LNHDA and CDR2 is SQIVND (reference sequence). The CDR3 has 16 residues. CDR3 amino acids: CASSIDRLARRDEQFF. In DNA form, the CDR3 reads TGTGCCAGTAGTATAGATCGGCTAGCCAGGAGAGATGAGCAGTTCTTC.

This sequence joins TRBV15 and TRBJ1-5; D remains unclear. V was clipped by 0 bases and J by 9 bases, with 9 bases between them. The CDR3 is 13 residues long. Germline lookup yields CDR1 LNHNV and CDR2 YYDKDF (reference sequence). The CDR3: CATSRDYGSPQHF. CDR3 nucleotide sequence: TGTGCCACCAGCAGAGATTACGGATCGCCCCAGCATTTT. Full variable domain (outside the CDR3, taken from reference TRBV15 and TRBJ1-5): DAMVIQNPRYQVTQFGKPVTLSCSQTLNHNVMYWYQQKSSQAPKLLFHYYDKDFNNEADTPDNFQSRRPNTSFCFLDIRSPGLGDTAMYLCATSRDYGSPQHFGDGTRLSIL.

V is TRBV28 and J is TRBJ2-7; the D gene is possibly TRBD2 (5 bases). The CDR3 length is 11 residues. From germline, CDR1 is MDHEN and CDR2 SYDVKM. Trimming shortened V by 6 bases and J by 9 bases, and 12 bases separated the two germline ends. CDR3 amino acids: CASSHRTSQYF. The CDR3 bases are TGTGCCAGCAGCCACCGGACTTCGCAGTACTTC.

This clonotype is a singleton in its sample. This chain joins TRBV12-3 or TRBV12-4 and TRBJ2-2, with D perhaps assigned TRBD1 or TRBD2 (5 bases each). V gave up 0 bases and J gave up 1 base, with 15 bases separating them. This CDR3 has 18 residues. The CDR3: CASSLAWGTNWNTGELFF. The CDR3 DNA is TGTGCCAGCAGTTTAGCGTGGGGGACCAATTGGAACACCGGGGAGCTGTTTTTT.

The CDR3 reads CASRLNRGQTEAFF. Written as DNA, the CDR3 is TGTGCCAGCAGGCTTAACAGGGGGCAAACTGAAGCTTTCTTT. This rearrangement joins TRBV27 to TRBJ1-1; 9 bases are a match to TRBD1. This CDR3 has 14 residues. Germline CDR1 MNHEY, CDR2 SMNVEV (reference sequence). The junction had 7 bases not matched to a gene; V was cut back by 6 bases and J by 5 bases.

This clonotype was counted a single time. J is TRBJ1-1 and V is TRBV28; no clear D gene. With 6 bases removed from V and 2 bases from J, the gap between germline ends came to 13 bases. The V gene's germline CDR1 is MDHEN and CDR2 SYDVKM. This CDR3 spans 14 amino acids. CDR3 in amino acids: CASSVLYSNTEAFF. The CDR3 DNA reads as TGTGCCAGCAGCGTCCTGTACTCAAACACTGAAGCTTTCTTT. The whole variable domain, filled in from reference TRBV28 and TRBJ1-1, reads DVKVTQSSRYLVKRTGEKVFLECVQDMDHENMFWYRQDPGLGLRLIYFSYDVKMKEKGDIPEGYSVSREKKERFSLILESASTNQTSMYLCASSVLYSNTEAFFGQGTRLTVV.

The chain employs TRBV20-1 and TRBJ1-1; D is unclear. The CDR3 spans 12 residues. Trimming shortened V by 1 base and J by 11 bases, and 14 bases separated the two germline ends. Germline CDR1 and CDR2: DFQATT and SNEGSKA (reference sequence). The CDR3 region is CSARVGEGWAFF. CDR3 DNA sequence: TGCAGTGCTAGAGTTGGTGAGGGATGGGCTTTCTTT.

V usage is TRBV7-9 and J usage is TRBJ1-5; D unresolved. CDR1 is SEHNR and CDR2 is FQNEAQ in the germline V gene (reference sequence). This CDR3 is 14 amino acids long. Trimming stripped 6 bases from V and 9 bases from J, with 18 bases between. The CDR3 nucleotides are TGTGCCAGCAGTCCGAAGGATCTTTCCCGGCCCCAGCATTTT. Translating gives CASSPKDLSRPQHF.

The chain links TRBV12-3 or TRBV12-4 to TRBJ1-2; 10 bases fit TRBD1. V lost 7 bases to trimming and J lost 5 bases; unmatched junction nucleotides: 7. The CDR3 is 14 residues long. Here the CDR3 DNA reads TGTGCCAGCATCCCATCGGGACAGGGGTATGGCTACACCTTC. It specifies CASIPSGQGYGYTF.

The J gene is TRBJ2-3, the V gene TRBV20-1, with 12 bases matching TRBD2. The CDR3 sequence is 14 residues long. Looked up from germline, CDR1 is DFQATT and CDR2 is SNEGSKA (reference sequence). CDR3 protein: CSITSGRPADTQYF. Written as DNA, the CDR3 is TGCAGCATAACTAGCGGGAGGCCGGCTGATACGCAGTATTTT.